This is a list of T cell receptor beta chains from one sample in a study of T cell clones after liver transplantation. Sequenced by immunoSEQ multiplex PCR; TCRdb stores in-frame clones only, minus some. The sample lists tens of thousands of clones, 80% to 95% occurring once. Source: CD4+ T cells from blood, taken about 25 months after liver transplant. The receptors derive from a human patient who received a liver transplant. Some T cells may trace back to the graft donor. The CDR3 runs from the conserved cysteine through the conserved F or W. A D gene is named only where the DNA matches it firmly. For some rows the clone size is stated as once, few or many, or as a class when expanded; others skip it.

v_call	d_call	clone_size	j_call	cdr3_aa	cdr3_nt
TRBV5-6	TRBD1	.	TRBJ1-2	CASSPPPDREYGYTF	TGTGCCAGCAGCCCACCACCCGACAGGGAGTATGGCTACACCTTC
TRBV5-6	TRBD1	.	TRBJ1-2	CASSLGRTGFGYTF	TGTGCCAGCAGCTTGGGGAGGACAGGGTTCGGCTACACCTTC
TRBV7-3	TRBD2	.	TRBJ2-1	CASSPGTSERSYNEQFF	TGTGCCAGCAGCCCGGGGACTAGCGAACGCTCCTACAATGAGCAGTTCTTC
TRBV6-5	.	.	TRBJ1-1	CASSNRGDLGAFF	TGTGCCAGCAGCAACCGGGGGGACTTGGGAGCTTTCTTT
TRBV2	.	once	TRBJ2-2	CASSEEQYSGELFF	TGTGCCAGCAGTGAGGAACAATACTCCGGGGAGCTGTTTTTT
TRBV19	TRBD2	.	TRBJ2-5	CASSIPSTSGRETQYF	TGTGCCAGTAGTATCCCATCGACTAGCGGGAGGGAGACCCAGTACTTC
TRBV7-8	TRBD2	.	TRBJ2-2	CASFGGLAGGSGELFF	TGTGCCAGCTTTGGCGGACTAGCGGGAGGATCTGGGGAGCTGTTTTTT
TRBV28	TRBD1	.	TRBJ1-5	CASSFGDRGNQPQHF	TGTGCCAGCAGTTTCGGGGACAGGGGAAATCAGCCCCAGCATTTT
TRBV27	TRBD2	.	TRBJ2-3	CASRKSSGIPTDTQYF	TGTGCCAGCAGGAAATCTAGCGGGATCCCGACAGATACGCAGTATTTT
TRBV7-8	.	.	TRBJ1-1	CASSLSGRNTEAFF	TGTGCCAGCAGCCTTTCAGGCCGGAACACTGAAGCTTTCTTT
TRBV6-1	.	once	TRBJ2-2	CASKVNTGELFF	TGTGCCAGCAAAGTAAACACCGGGGAGCTGTTTTTT
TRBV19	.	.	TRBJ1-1	CASTPPGLNTEAFF	TGTGCCAGTACCCCCCCGGGGCTGAACACTGAAGCTTTCTTT
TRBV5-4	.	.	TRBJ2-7	CASSLERKYEQYF	TGTGCCAGCAGCTTAGAGAGAAAATACGAGCAGTACTTC
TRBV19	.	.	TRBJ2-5	CASRASAGWKGETQYF	TGTGCCAGCAGAGCGAGCGCGGGATGGAAGGGGGAGACCCAGTACTTC
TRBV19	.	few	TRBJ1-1	CASRLEGPAVNTEAFF	TGTGCCAGTAGGCTGGAGGGACCCGCCGTGAACACTGAAGCTTTCTTT
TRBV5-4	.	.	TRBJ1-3	CASSFELSGNTIYF	TGTGCCAGCAGCTTTGAACTCTCTGGAAACACCATATATTTT
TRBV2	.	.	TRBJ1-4	CASSGDVNEKLFF	TGTGCCAGCAGTGGGGACGTTAATGAAAAACTGTTTTTT
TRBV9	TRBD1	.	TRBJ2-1	CASSEGGSIYNEQFF	TGTGCCAGCAGCGAAGGGGGCAGTATCTACAATGAGCAGTTCTTC
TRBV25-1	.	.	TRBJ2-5	CASSSGPQETQYF	TGTGCCAGCAGCTCTGGGCCCCAGGAGACCCAGTACTTC
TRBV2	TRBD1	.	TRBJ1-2	CASSDPGQGYGYTF	TGTGCCAGCAGTGACCCAGGACAGGGCTATGGCTACACCTTC
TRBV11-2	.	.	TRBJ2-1	CASSLANEQFF	TGTGCCAGCAGCTTAGCGAATGAGCAGTTCTTC
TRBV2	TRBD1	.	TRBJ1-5	CASGQGAISNQPQHF	TGTGCCAGTGGACAGGGGGCTATTAGCAATCAGCCCCAGCATTTT